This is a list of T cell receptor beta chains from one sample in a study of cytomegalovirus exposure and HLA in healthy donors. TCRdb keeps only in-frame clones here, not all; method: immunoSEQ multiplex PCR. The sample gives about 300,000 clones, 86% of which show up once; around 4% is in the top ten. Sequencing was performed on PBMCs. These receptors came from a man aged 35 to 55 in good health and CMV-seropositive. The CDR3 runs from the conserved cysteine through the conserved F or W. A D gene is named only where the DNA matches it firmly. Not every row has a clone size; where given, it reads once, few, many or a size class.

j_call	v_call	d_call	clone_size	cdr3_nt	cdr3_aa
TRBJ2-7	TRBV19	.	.	TGTGCCAGTAGTATACAGGGGTCCTACGAGCAGTACTTC	CASSIQGSYEQYF
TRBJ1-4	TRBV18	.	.	TGTGCCAGCTCACCCAGGGGAACTAATGAAAAACTGTTTTTT	CASSPRGTNEKLFF
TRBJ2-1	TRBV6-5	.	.	TGTGCCAGCAGTTACTCCCGGACTTCTCGTAATGAGCAGTTCTTC	CASSYSRTSRNEQFF
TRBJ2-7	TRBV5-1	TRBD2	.	TGCGCCAGCAGCTTGGCTAGCGGGAGGGTCTACGAGCAGTACTTC	CASSLASGRVYEQYF
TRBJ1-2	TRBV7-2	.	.	TGTGCCAGCAGCTTAGGAGTAGGGGATGGCTACACCTTC	CASSLGVGDGYTF
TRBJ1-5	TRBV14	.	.	TGTGCCAGCAGCCAAGAGTTCCCTTACGGACTTTATAGCAATCAGCCCCAGCATTTT	CASSQEFPYGLYSNQPQHF
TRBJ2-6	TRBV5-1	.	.	TGCGCCAGCAGCTTGGCGGGGGGCAATGGTTACTCTGGGGCCAACGTCCTGACTTTC	CASSLAGGNGYSGANVLTF
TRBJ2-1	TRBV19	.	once	TGTGCCAGTAGTATCCAGGGGAGCTCCTACAATGAGCAGTTCTTC	CASSIQGSSYNEQFF
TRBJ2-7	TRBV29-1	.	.	TGCAGCGTGGAGGACGCCCGACGCGAGCAGTACTTC	CSVEDARREQYF
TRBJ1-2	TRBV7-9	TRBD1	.	TGTGCCAGCAGCTTAGGGGGACAGGGGACCGACTATGGCTACACCTTC	CASSLGGQGTDYGYTF
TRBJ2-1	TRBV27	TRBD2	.	TGTGCCAGCAGTTTAGGGGGAGGGCCTAGGGCCTACAATGAGCAGTTCTTC	CASSLGGGPRAYNEQFF
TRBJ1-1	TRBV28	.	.	TGTGCCAGCAGTTTCAGCACGGGGGAGGGGACTGAAGCTTTCTTT	CASSFSTGEGTEAFF
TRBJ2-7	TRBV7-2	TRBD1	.	TGTGCCAGCAGAAAGGGGACAGCCTCCTACGAGCAGTACTTC	CASRKGTASYEQYF
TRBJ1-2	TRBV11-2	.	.	TGTGCCAGCAGCTTAGTCCCAGGGAACTATGGCTACACCTTC	CASSLVPGNYGYTF
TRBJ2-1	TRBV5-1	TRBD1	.	TGCGCCAGCAGCGCAGGGGGAACCTACAATGAGCAGTTCTTC	CASSAGGTYNEQFF
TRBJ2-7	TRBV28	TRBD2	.	TGTGCCAGCAGTCCGGCATACCCGGGACTAGGGGGCTACGAGCAGTACTTC	CASSPAYPGLGGYEQYF
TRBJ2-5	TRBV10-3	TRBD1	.	TGTGCCATCAGTGCATCAGGGGGACAAGAGACCCAGTACTTC	CAISASGGQETQYF
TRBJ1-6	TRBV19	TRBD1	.	TGTGCCAGTAGCCTGGACAGGGGGCCTAGCTCACCCCTCCACTTT	CASSLDRGPSSPLHF
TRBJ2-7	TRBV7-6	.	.	TGTGCCAGCAGCTTACGACAGGCTGGAGCCTACGAGCAGTACTTC	CASSLRQAGAYEQYF
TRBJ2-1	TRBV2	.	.	TGTGCCAGCATCCCGGTGGGGCAGGGGAGCCACAATGAGCAGTTCTTC	CASIPVGQGSHNEQFF
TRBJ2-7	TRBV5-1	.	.	TGCGCCAGCAGCTTGGAAGGGCCGGGACTGATGTTCTACGAGCAGTACTTC	CASSLEGPGLMFYEQYF
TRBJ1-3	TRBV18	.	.	TGTGCCAGCTCAAGCTCGGACAGCTCTGGAAACACCATATATTTT	CASSSSDSSGNTIYF